The sequence of this T cell receptor beta chain was determined in a study of blood T cell repertoires in COVID-19. The CDR3 contains 16 residues. Germline V CDR1 and CDR2: MRHNA, SNTAGT. Germline trimming cut 4 bases from V and 8 bases from J; bases unmatched to any gene: 14. Living in roughly 25 US areas, the participants were between roughly 18 and 95 years of age. Participants reported their clinical history, and cohort assignment relied on those reports. Someone with COVID-19 had been met by exposed participants within 2 weeks before study entry. Per the study methods: Amplification from reference gene primers served as the basis for estimated nucleated cell counts. The protocol was immunoSEQ multiplex PCR, while the TCRdb copy is restricted to in-frame clones and leaves out a portion. V, J and clone size are those of that table, while D and trimming were read from the DNA. Seen here are fewer than 400,000 clones, around 85% observed once, and the top ten hold 1.5% to 2%.

The TCR comes from a woman younger than 45 who had been exposed to COVID-19. The sequencing sample was made of PBMCs or T cells enriched from blood (not recorded which). This chain links TRBV6-4 with TRBJ2-4; 7 bases line up with TRBD2. DNA for the CDR3: TGTGCCAGCAGTGGAAGGTGGCGGGAGTTTCGGGACATTCAGTACTTC. Translation: CASSGRWREFRDIQYF.